The 18 T cell receptor beta chains below were found in one sample sequenced in a study of radiation and T cells in renal cell carcinoma. Documented time point: baseline pretreatment blood. Stated treatment: 15 Gy SBRT to primary tumor, nephrectomy 4 weeks later. The table came from immunoSEQ multiplex PCR; TCRdb's copy has only in-frame clones and leaves some out. The sample shows approximately 140,000 clones, 88% of them seen only once. This sample comprised blood, obtained from a patient whose treatment included radiotherapy and nephrectomy. Every receptor here comes from a woman between 65 and 79 years old with renal cell carcinoma.

The rearrangement links TRBV30 to TRBJ1-5; the D gene is possibly TRBD1 (6 bases). The length of the CDR3 is 14 residues. Germline loops: CDR1 GTSNPN, CDR2 SVGIG (reference sequence). V was trimmed by 0 bases and J by 4 bases, leaving 10 bases between them. CDR3 protein: CAWSVQGGNQPQHF. In nucleotides, the CDR3 is TGTGCCTGGAGTGTACAGGGCGGTAATCAGCCCCAGCATTTT.

This rearrangement joins TRBV18 to TRBJ2-7; possible D gene TRBD1, 6 bases. Germline values: CDR1 KGHSH, CDR2 LQKENI. The CDR3 contains 14 residues. Trimming stripped 2 bases from V and 3 bases from J, with 11 bases between. CDR3: CASSPGTQNYEQYF. In DNA, the CDR3 is TGTGCCAGCTCACCAGGGACACAGAACTACGAGCAGTACTTC.

The rearrangement links TRBV4-2 to TRBJ2-7; 9 bases fit TRBD2. Trimming at V came to 0 bases and at J to 5 bases, leaving 8 bases not matched to a gene. The CDR3 extends over 16 amino acids. Germline lookup yields CDR1 LGHNA and CDR2 YNFKEQ. The CDR3 spells CASSQDRSGGSNEQYF. CDR3 DNA: TGTGCCAGCAGCCAAGATAGGAGCGGGGGGTCCAACGAGCAGTACTTC.

Written as DNA, the CDR3 is TGCGCCAGCAGCTTGGCCAATGTCGGCGGGGGAGCCTACGAGCAGTACTTC. Its translation: CASSLANVGGGAYEQYF. The genes are TRBV5-1 and TRBJ2-7, with 7 bases fitting TRBD2. Germline V gives CDR1 SGHRS, CDR2 YFSETQ. Trimming took 0 bases from V and 2 from J; bases not matched to a gene: 11. This CDR3 is built from 17 residues.

The rearrangement links TRBV30 to TRBJ2-1; D may match TRBD1 or TRBD2 (5 bases each). Germline CDR1 and CDR2: GTSNPN and SVGIG (reference sequence). Trimming left V 2 bases short and J 4 bases short, with 12 bases between. The CDR3 runs to 14 residues. The CDR3 DNA reads as TGTGCCTGGAGTAGGGGTTCGGGGTACAATGAGCAGTTCTTC. It translates to CAWSRGSGYNEQFF.

As DNA, the CDR3 is TGTGCCAGCAGCTTGGGGGGACAGGGATCCGGGGAGCTGTTTTTT. As protein: CASSLGGQGSGELFF. This chain connects TRBV5-8 to TRBJ2-2, with 9 positions matching TRBD1. With 0 bases clipped from V and 6 bases from J, the junction kept 3 bases outside the gene matches. The CDR3 runs 15 residues. Germline lookup yields CDR1 SGHTS and CDR2 YDEGEE.

The gene calls are TRBV9 and TRBJ1-2, with D possibly being TRBD1 (5 bases). CDR1 is SGDLS, CDR2 YYNGEE, per germline. Deletions cut 0 bases from V and 7 bases from J, with 10 bases between. The CDR3 is 13 residues long. The CDR3, as DNA: TGTGCCAGCAGCGTAGTTCTGGGGGTTGGCTACACCTTC. Residues: CASSVVLGVGYTF.

A single count supports this clone. The V gene is TRBV6-1, the J gene TRBJ1-2, with no clear D. Germline V gives CDR1 MNHNS, CDR2 SASEGT. The CDR3 runs to 15 residues. Deletions cut 3 bases from V and 1 base from J, with 12 bases between. The CDR3 protein is CASSDRPTFNYGYTF. The CDR3 coding sequence is TGTGCCAGCAGTGACCGCCCGACATTTAACTATGGCTACACCTTC.

The rearrangement links TRBV19 to TRBJ2-7, with 13 nucleotides matching TRBD2. Germline-derived CDR1 and CDR2 are LNHDA and SQIVND (reference sequence). There are 15 residues in the CDR3. With 6 bases clipped from V and 2 bases from J, the junction kept 4 bases outside the gene matches. For the CDR3, the DNA is TGTGCCAGTAGCATTGGACTAGCGGGGGCCTACGAGCAGTACTTC. It codes for CASSIGLAGAYEQYF.

The chain couples TRBV7-2 to TRBJ1-6; a possible D gene is TRBD1 (6 bases). Trimming removed 3 bases from V and 7 bases from J, with 10 bases in between. Germline CDR1 SGHTA, CDR2 FQGNSA. The CDR3 loop spans 14 amino acids. The CDR3: CASSFSRGNSPLHF. The DNA for the CDR3 is TGTGCCAGCAGCTTCTCCAGGGGAAATTCACCCCTCCACTTT. The entire variable domain, with the rest obtained from reference TRBV7-2 and TRBJ1-6, is as follows: GAGVSQSPSNKVTEKGKDVELRCDPISGHTALYWYRQSLGQGLEFLIYFQGNSAPDKSGLPSDRFSAERTGGSVSTLTIQRTQQEDSAVYLCASSFSRGNSPLHFGNGTRLTVT.

This clone was seen more than once but under ten times. This rearrangement joins TRBV4-2 to TRBJ1-1, with D unclear. Looked up from germline, CDR1 is LGHNA and CDR2 is YNFKEQ. This CDR3 spans 16 amino acids. V lost 0 bases and J lost 0, with 11 bases in between. The chain's CDR3 is CASSQEAGLLNTEAFF. The CDR3 DNA reads as TGTGCCAGCAGCCAAGAAGCAGGACTGCTGAACACTGAAGCTTTCTTT.

This chain connects TRBV7-9 to TRBJ2-5, with TRBD2 matching over 7 bases. This CDR3 has 15 amino acids. V dropped 0 bases and J dropped 0; count of bases not matched to a gene: 1. CDR1 and CDR2 (germline): SEHNR, FQNEAQ (reference sequence). Written as DNA, the CDR3 is TGTGCCAGCAGCTTAGCGGGGGGGTACCAAGAGACCCAGTACTTC. Protein: CASSLAGGYQETQYF.

This chain joins TRBV11-2 and TRBJ1-2; possible D gene TRBD1, 5 bases. Trimming took 5 bases from V and 0 from J, leaving 19 bases between them. The CDR3 runs 17 residues. Per the germline V gene, CDR1 is SGHAT and CDR2 is FQNNGV. CDR3 region: CASSPRGGGSSNYGYTF. DNA for the CDR3: TGTGCCAGCAGCCCCCGGGGGGGAGGGAGCTCTAACTATGGCTACACCTTC.

This clone turned up a few times. V is TRBV25-1 and J is TRBJ1-6; D not certain. Looked up from germline, CDR1 is MGHDK and CDR2 is SYGVNS. This CDR3 is 16 amino acids long. V lost 2 bases and J lost 3, with 11 bases in between. CDR3 region: CASSELKMDYNSPLHF. In DNA, the CDR3 is TGTGCCAGCAGTGAACTTAAGATGGACTATAATTCACCCCTCCACTTT.

DNA for the CDR3: TGTGCCAGCAGTTACGGACATATAGCCTACGAGCAGTACTTC. Amino acids: CASSYGHIAYEQYF. The genes are TRBV6-6 and TRBJ2-7; weak D call: TRBD1 (5 bases). V lost 2 bases, J lost 2 bases, and 10 bases lay in between. This CDR3 spans 14 amino acids. CDR1 MNHNY and CDR2 SVGAGI come from the germline V gene (reference sequence).

The chain recombines TRBV15 with TRBJ1-5, with a possible D match to TRBD1 (5 bases). Germline CDR1 reads LNHNV; CDR2 reads YYDKDF (reference sequence). The CDR3 is 15 amino acids. Trimming stripped 3 bases from V and 6 bases from J, with 15 bases between. The CDR3 protein is CATSSGGAGVQPQHF. CDR3 bases: TGTGCCACCAGCAGCGGAGGGGCGGGAGTTCAGCCCCAGCATTTT.

This rearrangement joins TRBV7-2 to TRBJ1-5; unclear D gene. The CDR3 contains 15 residues. Germline V lookup: CDR1 SGHTA, CDR2 FQGNSA. V lost 0 bases to trimming and J lost 1 base, with 7 bases between them. In DNA, the CDR3 is TGTGCCAGCAGCTTAGCTATTGAGAGCAATCAGCCCCAGCATTTT. This sequence encodes CASSLAIESNQPQHF.

This rearrangement joins TRBV7-2 to TRBJ1-5; no definite D call. In germline, CDR1 is SGHTA, CDR2 FQGNSA. This CDR3 comprises 14 residues. Trimming removed 2 bases from V and 7 bases from J, with 12 bases in between. DNA for the CDR3: TGTGCCAGCAGCTTATTGACAAGAGGCCAGCCCCAGCATTTT. Translation: CASSLLTRGQPQHF.